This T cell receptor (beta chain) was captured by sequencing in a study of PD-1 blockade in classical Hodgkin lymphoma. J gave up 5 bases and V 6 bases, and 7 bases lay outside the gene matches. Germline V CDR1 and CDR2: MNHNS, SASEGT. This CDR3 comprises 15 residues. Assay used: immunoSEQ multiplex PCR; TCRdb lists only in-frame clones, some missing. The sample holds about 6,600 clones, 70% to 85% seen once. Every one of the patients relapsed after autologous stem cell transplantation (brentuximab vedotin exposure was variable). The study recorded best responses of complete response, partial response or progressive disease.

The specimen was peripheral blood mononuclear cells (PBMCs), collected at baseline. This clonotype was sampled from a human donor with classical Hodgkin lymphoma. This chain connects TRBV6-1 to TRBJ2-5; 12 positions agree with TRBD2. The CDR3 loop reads CASRLLAGGGETQYF. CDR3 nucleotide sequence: TGTGCCAGCAGGCTGCTAGCGGGAGGGGGGGAGACCCAGTACTTC.